A selection of T cell receptor beta chains follows, all from one sample in a study of T cell responses to AZD1222 COVID-19 vaccine. Sequencing was performed with immunoSEQ multiplex PCR; in TCRdb, only in-frame clones are kept and a portion is missing. The sample shows under 100,000 clones, 70% to 90% of them seen only once. The sample was peripheral blood, taken on day 0 of AZD1222 vaccination. Receptors originate from an adult in good health. The CDR3 runs from the conserved cysteine through the conserved F or W. Fields, in order: V gene, D gene, J gene, clone size, CDR3 DNA, CDR3 protein. D genes are given only for firm matches. Some rows have no size entry. The others give once, few or many, or a class for an expanded clone.

TRBV7-9	NA	TRBJ1-1	NA	TGTGCCAGCAGCTTAGCATCGGGCACTGAAGCTTTCTTT	CASSLASGTEAFF
TRBV7-3	NA	TRBJ1-1	NA	TGTGCCAGCAGCTTAAAACCGGGCCAGACTGAAGCTTTCTTT	CASSLKPGQTEAFF
TRBV5-1	NA	TRBJ1-2	NA	TGCGCCAGCAGCTTGGCCCTAACGGACAACTATGGCTACACCTTC	CASSLALTDNYGYTF
TRBV7-8	NA	TRBJ1-6	NA	TGTGCCAGCAGCGCAACCCAGGGTCCAAGTTCACCCCTCCACTTT	CASSATQGPSSPLHF
TRBV14	NA	TRBJ2-1	NA	TGTGCCAGCAGCCAAGTGGGAGCCCCGATTGAGCAGTTCTTC	CASSQVGAPIEQFF
TRBV28	NA	TRBJ1-4	NA	TGTGCCAGCAGTTTTGGACGGCTCGAACTGTTTTTT	CASSFGRLELFF
TRBV10-3	NA	TRBJ1-5	NA	TGTGCCATCAGCTACACGGAGAATCAGCCCCAGCATTTT	CAISYTENQPQHF
TRBV11-1	TRBD1	TRBJ2-7	NA	TGTGCCAGCAGCTTAGGGGACAGCACCTACGAGCAGTACTTC	CASSLGDSTYEQYF
TRBV5-4	NA	TRBJ2-2	NA	TGTGCCAGCAGCTTGGGTCGGGTTCCCGGGGAGCTGTTTTTT	CASSLGRVPGELFF
TRBV30	NA	TRBJ2-5	once	TGTGCCTGGAGTGGGGGTTATCAAGAGACCCAGTACTTC	CAWSGGYQETQYF
TRBV19	NA	TRBJ2-3	NA	TGTGCCAGTAGTAGAGACTTTGCTACTAGCACAGATACGCAGTATTTT	CASSRDFATSTDTQYF
TRBV11-2	TRBD1	TRBJ2-7	NA	TGTGCCAGCAGCTTAGATTTTTTGGGACAGCTCTACGAGCAGTACTTC	CASSLDFLGQLYEQYF
TRBV3-1/TRBV3-2	TRBD1	TRBJ1-2	NA	TGTGCCAGCAGCCGGGACAGGAGGGGCTACACCTTC	CASSRDRRGYTF
TRBV6-6	NA	TRBJ1-4	NA	TGTGCCAGCAGTTACTCGATCCCCGCGGGGGGGGAAAAACTGTTTTTT	CASSYSIPAGGEKLFF
TRBV5-8	TRBD1	TRBJ2-7	NA	TGTGCCAGCAGCTGGGGACAGAACTACGAGCAGTACTTC	CASSWGQNYEQYF
TRBV13	NA	TRBJ2-7	NA	TGTGCCAGCAGCTTGGGAACGCTGGACAGCTCCTACGAGCAGTACTTC	CASSLGTLDSSYEQYF
TRBV2	NA	TRBJ2-5	NA	TGTGCCAGCAGGGAAGGGGGACGAGAGACCCAGTACTTC	CASREGGRETQYF
TRBV28	NA	TRBJ1-4	NA	TGTGCCAGCAGGGGGGGACCTCGACTCAGCGAAAAACTGTTTTTT	CASRGGPRLSEKLFF
TRBV6-1	NA	TRBJ2-7	NA	TGTGCCAGCAGTGAAACCTGGGTTCCCACCTACGAGCAGTACTTC	CASSETWVPTYEQYF
TRBV28	NA	TRBJ2-2	once	TGTGCCAGCAGTTTACTACCCCGGGGGACGAGAAAAACCGGGGAGCTGTTTTTT	CASSLLPRGTRKTGELFF
TRBV30	TRBD1	TRBJ1-2	NA	TGTGCCTGGAGTGCCAGGACAGGGCCGAGCTATGGCTACACCTTC	CAWSARTGPSYGYTF
TRBV11-2	NA	TRBJ2-7	NA	TGTGCCAGCAGCTTACATGGCAGCTCCTACGAGCAGTACTTC	CASSLHGSSYEQYF
TRBV19	NA	TRBJ2-1	NA	TGTGCCAGTAGTATAGGGGGAGGTCCTAACTACAATGAGCAGTTCTTC	CASSIGGGPNYNEQFF
TRBV3-1/TRBV3-2	TRBD2	TRBJ2-3	once	TGTGCCAGCAGCCAAGACTGGACTAGCGGGGGAATGTCGGTTTGGTTAGATACGCAGTATTTT	CASSQDWTSGGMSVWLDTQYF
TRBV4-1	NA	TRBJ1-1	NA	TGCGCCAGCAGCCATGGGGGGGGATCGAACACTGAAGCTTTCTTT	CASSHGGGSNTEAFF
TRBV7-2	NA	TRBJ2-2	NA	TGTGCCAGCAGCGGGCGGACGGCCACCGGGGAGCTGTTTTTT	CASSGRTATGELFF
TRBV2	NA	TRBJ2-3	NA	TGTGCCAGCAGCCCCGGGGCAGCCTACTACACAGATACGCAGTATTTT	CASSPGAAYYTDTQYF
TRBV3-1/TRBV3-2	TRBD1	TRBJ1-2	NA	TGTGCCAGCAGCGCCCAGGGGGCCTCGGTCTATGGCTACACCTTC	CASSAQGASVYGYTF
TRBV7-8	NA	TRBJ2-2	few	TGTGCCAGCAGGAGGGTCCTGAACACCGGGGAGCTGTTTTTT	CASRRVLNTGELFF
TRBV19	NA	TRBJ1-4	NA	TGTGCCAGTAGTATACCCCAGGGTGCTAATGAAAAACTGTTTTTT	CASSIPQGANEKLFF
TRBV5-4	NA	TRBJ1-6	NA	TGTGCCAGCAGCGGGCAGGCGTTCAATTCACCCCTCCACTTT	CASSGQAFNSPLHF
TRBV7-9	NA	TRBJ1-4	NA	TGTGCCAGCAGCGCCGGGACCGGGTCAACTAATGAAAAACTGTTTTTT	CASSAGTGSTNEKLFF
TRBV24-1	NA	TRBJ2-3	once	TGTGCCACCAGTGGACAGAATCGCTCCACAGATACGCAGTATTTT	CATSGQNRSTDTQYF
TRBV6-6	NA	TRBJ1-5	NA	TGTGCCAGCAGTTTAAGACAGAATCAGCCCCAGCATTTT	CASSLRQNQPQHF